The 19 T cell receptor beta chains below come from one sample, sequenced in a study of blood T cell repertoires in COVID-19. Using immunoSEQ multiplex PCR, the repertoire was profiled, and TCRdb retains in-frame clones only, with some absent. The sample yields around 84,000 clones, around 79% seen once. Sequences were obtained from peripheral blood. The receptors were gathered from a man aged 45-65 years with active or convalescent COVID-19.

The chain recombines TRBV19 with TRBJ2-6; TRBD2 is a possible D gene (6 bases). CDR1 and CDR2 (germline): LNHDA, SQIVND (reference sequence). The CDR3 runs to 15 residues. V lost 8 bases to trimming and J lost 2 bases, with 13 bases between them. CDR3 bases: TGTGCCAGTTCCCCGGGAGACCCTGGGGCCAACGTCCTGACTTTC. Its translation is CASSPGDPGANVLTF.

The rearrangement uses TRBV14 and TRBJ2-7; D is possibly TRBD2 (5 bases). Germline V gene sequence: CDR1 SGHDN, CDR2 FVKESK. The CDR3 has 13 residues. The V and J ends lost 6 bases and 6 bases respectively, with 15 bases between them. CDR3 nucleotide sequence: TGTGCCAGCAGTCAAACCCTAGGGAGCGAGCAGTACTTC. Translation gives CASSQTLGSEQYF.

The table lists this clone with a few counts. The gene calls are TRBV13 and TRBJ2-1, with TRBD1 as a possible D gene (5 bases). V lost 5 bases and J 4 bases, leaving 12 bases between the germline ends. Per germline, CDR1 PRHDT and CDR2 FYEKMQ (reference sequence). CDR3 length: 14 residues. The CDR3 nucleotides read TGTGCCAGCAGCCAGGGTAGTACTTACAATGAGCAGTTCTTC. It encodes CASSQGSTYNEQFF.

J is TRBJ2-1 and V is TRBV19; 10 bases line up with TRBD2. Germline CDR1 is LNHDA and CDR2 is SQIVND (reference sequence). The CDR3 is 14 amino acids. V trimming: 7 bases; J trimming: 2 bases; junction bases outside the gene matches: 2. This CDR3 reads CASKLAGPYNEQFF. In nucleotides, the CDR3 is TGTGCCAGTAAACTAGCGGGGCCCTACAATGAGCAGTTCTTC.

The rearrangement joins TRBV19 to TRBJ2-7; the match to TRBD1 covers 7 bases. V dropped 5 bases and J dropped 7; count of bases not matched to a gene: 8. The CDR3 runs to 13 residues. Germline V lookup: CDR1 LNHDA, CDR2 SQIVND (reference sequence). Here the CDR3 reads CASSSTGTGEQYF. CDR3 bases: TGTGCCAGTAGTTCGACAGGGACGGGGGAGCAGTACTTC.

The rearrangement links TRBV5-1 to TRBJ2-1, with TRBD1 identical over 9 bases. Trimming took 4 bases from V and 9 from J; bases not matched to a gene: 20. Germline assignment: CDR1 SGHRS and CDR2 YFSETQ. CDR3 size: 18 residues. CDR3 protein: CASSLTPSPGQGGGEQFF. In DNA, the CDR3 is TGCGCCAGCAGCCTAACCCCCTCCCCGGGACAGGGAGGGGGTGAGCAGTTCTTC.

The chain is built from TRBV15 and TRBJ1-2; TRBD1 matches 8 bases. The CDR3 runs 16 residues. CDR1 is LNHNV, CDR2 YYDKDF, per germline (reference sequence). The junction had 13 bases not matched to a gene; V was cut back by 3 bases and J by 7 bases. The CDR3 DNA reads TGTGCCACCAGCAGCCGGGGGGAACAGGGGGAAAGTGGCTACACCTTC. Residues: CATSSRGEQGESGYTF. Combining the CDR3 with reference TRBV15 and TRBJ1-2 gives the whole variable domain DAMVIQNPRYQVTQFGKPVTLSCSQTLNHNVMYWYQQKSSQAPKLLFHYYDKDFNNEADTPDNFQSRRPNTSFCFLDIRSPGLGDTAMYLCATSSRGEQGESGYTFGSGTRLTVV.

The chain joins TRBV2 to TRBJ2-7, with no clear D. The CDR3 spans 13 residues. Trimming removed 5 bases at V and 3 bases at J, with 11 bases between. Germline V CDR1 and CDR2: SNHLY, FYNNEI. CDR3 region: CASSPRSLYEQYF. In DNA form, the CDR3 reads TGTGCCAGCAGTCCTCGGTCCCTCTACGAGCAGTACTTC.

This clone was seen only once. The V and J genes are TRBV9 and TRBJ2-1; a weak D match, TRBD1 (5 bases). Between the trimmed V and J ends, which lost 0 bases and 8 bases, there was a span of 9 bases. Germline CDR1 reads SGDLS; CDR2 reads YYNGEE. The CDR3 spans 13 residues. The CDR3, as DNA: TGTGCCAGCAGCGTAGGACAGAACTATGAGCAGTTCTTC. This gives the protein CASSVGQNYEQFF.

The chain uses TRBV27 and TRBJ1-2; 9 bases are shared with TRBD1. Germline lookup yields CDR1 MNHEY and CDR2 SMNVEV (reference sequence). The V gene end was trimmed by 5 bases and the J gene end by 7 bases; junction bases not matched to a gene: 8. The CDR3 sequence is 14 residues long. The CDR3, as DNA: TGTGCCAGCAGTCCGAACAGGGGGCGGGGTGGCTACACCTTC. Residues: CASSPNRGRGGYTF.

V is TRBV5-1 and J is TRBJ2-7; 10 bases agree with TRBD2. Germline CDR1 SGHRS, CDR2 YFSETQ. The V segment lost 4 bases and the J segment 5 bases; nucleotides outside the gene matches: 9. The CDR3 runs to 15 residues. The CDR3 is CASSHLAGGTDEQYF. CDR3 coding DNA: TGCGCCAGCAGCCATTTAGCGGGGGGCACGGACGAGCAGTACTTC.

The chain employs TRBV10-3 and TRBJ1-3; D gene ambiguous. The germline V gene encodes CDR1 ENHRY and CDR2 SYGVKD. Trimming removed 4 bases at V and 1 base at J, with 5 bases between. This CDR3 spans 13 amino acids. The CDR3 protein is CAISAQSGNTIYF. In DNA, the CDR3 is TGTGCCATCAGTGCCCAGTCTGGAAACACCATATATTTT.

The chain combines TRBV4-2 with TRBJ1-1, with TRBD1 matching over 8 bases. V was clipped by 4 bases and J by 4 bases; unmatched bases: 11. The CDR3 has 16 amino acids. Germline CDR1 LGHNA, CDR2 YNFKEQ. The CDR3 sequence: CASSPRTLQGATEAFF. CDR3 nucleotides: TGTGCCAGCAGCCCAAGGACCCTTCAGGGGGCCACTGAAGCTTTCTTT.

In DNA, the CDR3 is TGTGCCAGCACTAAACCGGGGTTCCGGGGAGAAGCTTTCTTT. This encodes CASTKPGFRGEAFF. The chain combines TRBV6-5 with TRBJ1-1; unclear D gene. This CDR3 has 14 amino acids. Germline lookup yields CDR1 MNHEY and CDR2 SVGAGI. The V gene lost 7 bases and the J gene lost 8 bases, with 20 bases spanning the gap.

J is TRBJ1-2 and V is TRBV5-5; 7 bases map to TRBD1. The trim removed 6 bases at V and 0 bases at J, leaving 5 bases unmatched. Germline CDR1 reads SGHKS; CDR2 reads YYEKEE (reference sequence). The CDR3 contains 14 residues. CDR3 in amino acids: CASNTGAANYGYTF. CDR3 sequence (DNA): TGTGCCAGCAACACAGGGGCGGCTAACTATGGCTACACCTTC.

The rearrangement joins TRBV6-2 or TRBV6-3 to TRBJ1-5; 8 nucleotides align to TRBD1. The CDR3 covers 15 residues. Unmatched junction bases numbered 4, after V lost 5 bases and J lost 1 base. Germline CDR1 is MNHEY and CDR2 is SVGEGT. CDR3 coding DNA: TGTGCCAGCAGTCGACAGGGGTTCAGCAATCAGCCCCAGCATTTT. It is translated as CASSRQGFSNQPQHF.

This chain uses TRBV10-1 with TRBJ1-3, with D perhaps matching TRBD1 (6 bases). V gave up 6 bases and J gave up 1 base, with 16 bases separating them. Germline V gene sequence: CDR1 WNHNN, CDR2 SYGVQD (reference sequence). The CDR3 contains 16 residues. Here the CDR3 reads CASSEEGGGSGNTIYF. In DNA, the CDR3 is TGCGCCAGCAGCGAGGAGGGGGGGGGTTCTGGAAACACCATATATTTT.

The chain joins TRBV6-5 to TRBJ1-1; the match to TRBD1 covers 7 bases. Per germline, CDR1 MNHEY and CDR2 SVGAGI. The CDR3 loop spans 14 amino acids. J lost 1 base, V lost 6 bases, and 5 bases had no gene match. The CDR3 region is CASRTPGGNTEAFF. CDR3 DNA sequence: TGTGCCAGCAGGACCCCAGGGGGGAACACTGAAGCTTTCTTT.

The chain joins TRBV19 to TRBJ2-3; D call uncertain. There are 15 residues in the CDR3. Germline CDR1 and CDR2: LNHDA and SQIVND (reference sequence). V gave up 5 bases and J gave up 0 bases, with 12 bases separating them. CDR3 bases: TGTGCCAGTAGTGTCGGAGTCGCTAGCACAGATACGCAGTATTTT. Translation: CASSVGVASTDTQYF.